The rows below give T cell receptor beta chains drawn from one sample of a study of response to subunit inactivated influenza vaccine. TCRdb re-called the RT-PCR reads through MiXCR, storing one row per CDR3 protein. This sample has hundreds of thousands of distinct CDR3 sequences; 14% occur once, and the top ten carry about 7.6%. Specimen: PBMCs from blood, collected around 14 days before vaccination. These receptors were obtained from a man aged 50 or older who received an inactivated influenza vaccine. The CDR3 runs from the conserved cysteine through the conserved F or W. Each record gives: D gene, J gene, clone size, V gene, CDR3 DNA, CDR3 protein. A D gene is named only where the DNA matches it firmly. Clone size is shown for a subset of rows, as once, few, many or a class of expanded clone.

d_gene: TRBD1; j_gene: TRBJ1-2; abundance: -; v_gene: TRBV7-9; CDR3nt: TGTGCCAGCAGCTCTCCCGAGACAGGGGGCGGCCGCTATGGCTACACCTTC; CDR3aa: CASSSPETGGGRYGYTF
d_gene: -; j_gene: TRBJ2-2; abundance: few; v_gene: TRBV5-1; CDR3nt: TGCGCCAGCAGCTTGGCCCCCCGGGGAACCGGGGAGCTGTTTTTT; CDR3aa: CASSLAPRGTGELFF
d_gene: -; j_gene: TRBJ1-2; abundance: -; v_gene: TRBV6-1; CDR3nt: TGTGCCAGCAGTACCCGGGGGAAAGGCTACACCTTC; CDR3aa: CASSTRGKGYTF
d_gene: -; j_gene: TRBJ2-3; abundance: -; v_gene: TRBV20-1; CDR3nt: TGCAGTGCTAGACTAGCAGTTAGCACAGATACGCAGTATTTT; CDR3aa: CSARLAVSTDTQYF
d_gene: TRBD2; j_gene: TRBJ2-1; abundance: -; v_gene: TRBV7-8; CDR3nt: TGTGCCAGCAGGGGACTAGTAAGAGAAGGCTCCTACAATGAGCAGTTCTTC; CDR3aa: CASRGLVREGSYNEQFF
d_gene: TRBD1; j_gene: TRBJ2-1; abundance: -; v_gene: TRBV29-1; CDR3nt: TGCAGCGTTGGGTTGTACGGGACAGGGGGTAACGGTGAGCAGTTCTTC; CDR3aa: CSVGLYGTGGNGEQFF
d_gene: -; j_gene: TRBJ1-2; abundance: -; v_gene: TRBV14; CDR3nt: TGTGCCAGCAGCCAGAACAGGGCTCACTATGGCTACACCTTC; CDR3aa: CASSQNRAHYGYTF
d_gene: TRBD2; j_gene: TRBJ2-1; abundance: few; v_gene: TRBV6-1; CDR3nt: TGTGCCAGCAACCGAGCGGGGAACTCCTACAATGAGCAGTTCTTC; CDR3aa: CASNRAGNSYNEQFF
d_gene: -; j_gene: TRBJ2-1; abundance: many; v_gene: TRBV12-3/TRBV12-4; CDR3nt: TGTGCCAGCAGCTTAGGAGGCGGGGTTTACAATGAGCAGTTCTTC; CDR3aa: CASSLGGGVYNEQFF
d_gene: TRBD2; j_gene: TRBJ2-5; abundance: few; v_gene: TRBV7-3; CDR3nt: TGTGCCAGCAGCCTCGGACTAGCGCAACAAGAGACCCAGTACTTC; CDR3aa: CASSLGLAQQETQYF
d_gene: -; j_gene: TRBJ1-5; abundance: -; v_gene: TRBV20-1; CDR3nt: TGCAGTGCCAGGTCGGTGGACACCCGAGATCAGCCCCAGCATTTT; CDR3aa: CSARSVDTRDQPQHF
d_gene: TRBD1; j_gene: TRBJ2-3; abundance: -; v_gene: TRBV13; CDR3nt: TGTGCCAGCAGCACCCCCGGGACAGGCCACCACCCGGCACCAGATACGCAGTATTTT; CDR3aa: CASSTPGTGHHPAPDTQYF
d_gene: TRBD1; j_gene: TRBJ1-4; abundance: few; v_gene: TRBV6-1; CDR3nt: TGTGCCAGCAGTGAGGTAACAGGGGTTGGTGAAAAACTGTTTTTT; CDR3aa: CASSEVTGVGEKLFF
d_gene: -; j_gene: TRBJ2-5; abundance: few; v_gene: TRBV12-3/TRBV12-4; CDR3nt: TGTGCCAGCAGTCCCCGTGGCGGGTGGCAGACCCAGTACTTC; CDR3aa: CASSPRGGWQTQYF
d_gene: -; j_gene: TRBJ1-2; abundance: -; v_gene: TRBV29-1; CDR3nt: TGCAGCGTAACGAGTGGCTACACCTTC; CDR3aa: CSVTSGYTF
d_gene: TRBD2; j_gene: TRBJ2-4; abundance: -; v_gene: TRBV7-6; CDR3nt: TGTGCCAGCAGCCGAGCGGGAGGGCCGGTTGACATTCAGTACTTC; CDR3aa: CASSRAGGPVDIQYF
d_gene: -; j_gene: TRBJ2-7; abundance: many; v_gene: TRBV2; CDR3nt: TGTGCCAGCAGTGACGGCAGCTACGAGCAGTACTTC; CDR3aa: CASSDGSYEQYF
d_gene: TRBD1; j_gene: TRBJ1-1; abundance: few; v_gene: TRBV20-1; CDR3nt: TGCAGTGCTATCACAGGGGCGGCTGAAGCTTTCTTT; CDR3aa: CSAITGAAEAFF
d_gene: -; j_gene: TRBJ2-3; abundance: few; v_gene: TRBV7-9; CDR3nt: TGTGCCAGCAGCTTACCGGGACCGAGCACAGATACGCAGTATTTT; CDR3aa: CASSLPGPSTDTQYF
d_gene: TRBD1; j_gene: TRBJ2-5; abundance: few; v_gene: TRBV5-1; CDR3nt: TGCGCCAGCAGCGTGGGACAGGGGATGGAGACCCAGTACTTC; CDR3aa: CASSVGQGMETQYF
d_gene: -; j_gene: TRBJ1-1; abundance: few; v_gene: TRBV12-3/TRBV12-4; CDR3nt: TGTGCCAGCAGTTTAACGACCGAAGCTTTCTTT; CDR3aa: CASSLTTEAFF
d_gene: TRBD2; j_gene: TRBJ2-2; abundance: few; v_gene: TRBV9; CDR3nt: TGTGCCAGCAGCGTAGGGCTAGCGGGGGTGTCCGGGGAGCTGTTTTTT; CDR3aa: CASSVGLAGVSGELFF
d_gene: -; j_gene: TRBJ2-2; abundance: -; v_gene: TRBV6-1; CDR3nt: TGTGCCAGCAGTCTCCGTCGGTCCGGGGAGCTGTTTTTT; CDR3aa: CASSLRRSGELFF